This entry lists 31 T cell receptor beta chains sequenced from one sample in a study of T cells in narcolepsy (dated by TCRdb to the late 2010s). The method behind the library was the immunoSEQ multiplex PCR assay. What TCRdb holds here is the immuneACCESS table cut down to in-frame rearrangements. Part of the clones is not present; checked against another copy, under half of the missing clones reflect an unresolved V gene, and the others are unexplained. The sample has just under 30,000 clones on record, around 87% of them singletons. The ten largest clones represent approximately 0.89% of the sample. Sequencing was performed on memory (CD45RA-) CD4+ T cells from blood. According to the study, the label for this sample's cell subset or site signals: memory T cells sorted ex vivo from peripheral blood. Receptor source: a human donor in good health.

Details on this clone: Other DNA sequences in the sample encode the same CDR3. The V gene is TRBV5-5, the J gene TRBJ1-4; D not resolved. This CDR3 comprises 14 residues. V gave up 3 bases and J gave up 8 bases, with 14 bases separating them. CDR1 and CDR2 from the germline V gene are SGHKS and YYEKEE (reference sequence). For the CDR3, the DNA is TGTGCCAGCAGCTGGGAAAGGGTTGGCGAAAAACTGTTTTTT. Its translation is CASSWERVGEKLFF.

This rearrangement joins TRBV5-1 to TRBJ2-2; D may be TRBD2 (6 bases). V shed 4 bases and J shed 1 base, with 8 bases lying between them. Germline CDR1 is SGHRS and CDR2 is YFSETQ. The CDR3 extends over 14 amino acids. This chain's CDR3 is CASSLSGNTGELFF. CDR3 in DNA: TGCGCCAGCAGCCTTAGCGGGAACACCGGGGAGCTGTTTTTT.

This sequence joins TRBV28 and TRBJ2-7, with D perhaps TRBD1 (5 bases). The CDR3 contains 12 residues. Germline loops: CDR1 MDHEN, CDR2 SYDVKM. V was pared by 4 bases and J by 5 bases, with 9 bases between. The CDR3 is CASSSGPNEQYF. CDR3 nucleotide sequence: TGTGCCAGCAGTTCAGGGCCGAACGAGCAGTACTTC. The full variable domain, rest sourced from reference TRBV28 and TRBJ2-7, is DVKVTQSSRYLVKRTGEKVFLECVQDMDHENMFWYRQDPGLGLRLIYFSYDVKMKEKGDIPEGYSVSREKKERFSLILESASTNQTSMYLCASSSGPNEQYFGPGTRLTVT.

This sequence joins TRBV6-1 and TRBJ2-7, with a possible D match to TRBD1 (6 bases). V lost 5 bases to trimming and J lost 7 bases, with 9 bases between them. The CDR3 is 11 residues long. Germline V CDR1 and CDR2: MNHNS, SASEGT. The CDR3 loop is CASSNQGEQYF. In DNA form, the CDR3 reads TGTGCCAGCAGTAACCAGGGGGAGCAGTACTTC.

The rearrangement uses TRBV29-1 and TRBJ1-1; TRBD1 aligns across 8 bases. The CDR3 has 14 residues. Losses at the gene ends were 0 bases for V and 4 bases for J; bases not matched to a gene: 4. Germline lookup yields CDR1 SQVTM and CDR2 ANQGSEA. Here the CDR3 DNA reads TGCAGCGTTGAAGATCGGGACAGGCGCACTGAAGCTTTCTTT. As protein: CSVEDRDRRTEAFF.

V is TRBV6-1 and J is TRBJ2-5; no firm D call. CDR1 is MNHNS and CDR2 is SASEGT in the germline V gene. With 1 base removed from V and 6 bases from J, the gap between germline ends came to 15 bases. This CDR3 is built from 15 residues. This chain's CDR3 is CASSEDTEFGKTQYF. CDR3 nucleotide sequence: TGTGCCAGCAGTGAAGACACCGAGTTTGGGAAGACCCAGTACTTC.

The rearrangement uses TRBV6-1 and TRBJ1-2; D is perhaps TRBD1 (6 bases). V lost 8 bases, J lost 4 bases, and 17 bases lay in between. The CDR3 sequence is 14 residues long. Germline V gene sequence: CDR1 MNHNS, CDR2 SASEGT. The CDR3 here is CASEDYRGSYGYTF. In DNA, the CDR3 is TGTGCCAGCGAGGATTATAGGGGGAGCTATGGCTACACCTTC.

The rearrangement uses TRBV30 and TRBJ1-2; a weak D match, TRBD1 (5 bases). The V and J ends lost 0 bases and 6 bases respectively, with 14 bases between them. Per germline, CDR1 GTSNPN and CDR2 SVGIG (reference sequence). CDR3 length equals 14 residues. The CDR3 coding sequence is TGTGCCTGGAGTGTACGGCAGGGCTTCGATGGCTACACCTTC. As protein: CAWSVRQGFDGYTF.

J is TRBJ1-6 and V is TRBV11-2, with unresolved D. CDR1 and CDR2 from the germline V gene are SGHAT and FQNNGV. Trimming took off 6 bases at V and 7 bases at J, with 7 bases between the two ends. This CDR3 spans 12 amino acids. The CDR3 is CASSDVNSPLHF. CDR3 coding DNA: TGTGCCAGCAGTGATGTAAATTCACCCCTCCACTTT. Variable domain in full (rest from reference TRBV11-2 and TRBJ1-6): EAGVAQSPRYKIIEKRQSVAFWCNPISGHATLYWYQQILGQGPKLLIQFQNNGVVDDSQLPKDRFSAERLKGVDSTLKIQPAKLEDSAVYLCASSDVNSPLHFGNGTRLTVT.

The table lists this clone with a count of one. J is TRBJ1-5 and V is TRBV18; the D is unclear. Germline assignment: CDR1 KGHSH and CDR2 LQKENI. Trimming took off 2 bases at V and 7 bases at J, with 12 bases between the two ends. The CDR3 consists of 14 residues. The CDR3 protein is CASSPSAGDQPQHF. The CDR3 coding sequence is TGTGCCAGCTCACCAAGTGCGGGTGACCAGCCCCAGCATTTT.

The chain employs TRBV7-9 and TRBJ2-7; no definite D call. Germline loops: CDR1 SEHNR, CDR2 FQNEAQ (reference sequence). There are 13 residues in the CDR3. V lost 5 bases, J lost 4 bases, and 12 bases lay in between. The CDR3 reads CASSPGPPYEQYF. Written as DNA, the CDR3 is TGTGCCAGCAGCCCCGGGCCTCCTTACGAGCAGTACTTC.

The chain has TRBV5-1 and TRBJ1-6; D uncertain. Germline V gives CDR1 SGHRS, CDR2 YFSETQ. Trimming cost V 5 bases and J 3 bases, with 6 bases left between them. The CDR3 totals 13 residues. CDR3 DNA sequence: TGCGCCAGCAGAACCCTCTATAATTCACCCCTCCACTTT. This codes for CASRTLYNSPLHF.

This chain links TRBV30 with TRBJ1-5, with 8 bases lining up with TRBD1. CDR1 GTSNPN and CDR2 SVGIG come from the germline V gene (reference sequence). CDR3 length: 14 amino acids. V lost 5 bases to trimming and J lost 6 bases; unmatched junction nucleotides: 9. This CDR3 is CAWAGQGAFQPQHF. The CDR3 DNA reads TGTGCCTGGGCTGGACAGGGTGCGTTTCAGCCCCAGCATTTT.

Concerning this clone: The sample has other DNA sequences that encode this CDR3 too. The CDR3 DNA sequence: TGTGCCAGCAGCTTACAGGGGGACACTGAAGCTTTCTTT. This codes for CASSLQGDTEAFF. This chain joins TRBV7-3 and TRBJ1-1; 7 bases map to TRBD1. This CDR3 is built from 13 residues. Trimming took 2 bases from V and 3 from J; bases not matched to a gene: 0. Germline V lookup: CDR1 SGHTA, CDR2 FQGTGA.

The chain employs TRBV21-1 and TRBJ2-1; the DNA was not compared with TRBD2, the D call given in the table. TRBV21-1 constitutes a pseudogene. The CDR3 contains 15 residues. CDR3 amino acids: CASSGGALAYNEQFF. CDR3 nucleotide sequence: TGTGCCAGCAGCGGGGGGGCGCTCGCCTACAATGAGCAGTTCTTC.

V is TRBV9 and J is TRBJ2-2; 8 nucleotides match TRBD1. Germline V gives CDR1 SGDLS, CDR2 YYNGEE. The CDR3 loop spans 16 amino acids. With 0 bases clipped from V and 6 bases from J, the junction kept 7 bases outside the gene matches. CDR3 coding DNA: TGTGCCAGCAGCGTAGTTCCAGGGGGCATCGCCGGGGAGCTGTTTTTT. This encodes CASSVVPGGIAGELFF. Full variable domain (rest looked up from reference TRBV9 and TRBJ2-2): DSGVTQTPKHLITATGQRVTLRCSPRSGDLSVYWYQQSLDQGLQFLIQYYNGEERAKGNILERFSAQQFPDLHSELNLSSLELGDSALYFCASSVVPGGIAGELFFGEGSRLTVL.

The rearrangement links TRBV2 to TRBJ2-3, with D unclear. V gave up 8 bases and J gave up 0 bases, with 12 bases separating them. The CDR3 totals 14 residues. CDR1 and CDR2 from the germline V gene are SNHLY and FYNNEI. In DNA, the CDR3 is TGTGCCAGCTCCAGCAGGATGAGCACAGATACGCAGTATTTT. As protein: CASSSRMSTDTQYF.

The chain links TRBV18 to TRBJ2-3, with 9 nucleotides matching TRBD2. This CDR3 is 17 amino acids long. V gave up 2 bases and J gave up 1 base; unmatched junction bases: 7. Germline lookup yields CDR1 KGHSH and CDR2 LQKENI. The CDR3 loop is CASSPNAGGTGTDTQYF. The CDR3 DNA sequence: TGTGCCAGCTCACCAAACGCGGGAGGGACCGGCACAGATACGCAGTATTTT.

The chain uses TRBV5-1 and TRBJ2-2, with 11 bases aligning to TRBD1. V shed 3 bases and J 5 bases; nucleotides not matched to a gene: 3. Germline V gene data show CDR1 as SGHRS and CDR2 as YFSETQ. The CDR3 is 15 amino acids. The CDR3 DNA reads TGCGCCAGCAGCTCGGGACAGGGGGTAACCGGGGAGCTGTTTTTT. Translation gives CASSSGQGVTGELFF.

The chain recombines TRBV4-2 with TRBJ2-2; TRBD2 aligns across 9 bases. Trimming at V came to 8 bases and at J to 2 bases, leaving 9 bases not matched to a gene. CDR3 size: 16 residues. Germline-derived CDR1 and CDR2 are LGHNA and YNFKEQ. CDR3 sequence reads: CASSSRLAGNTGELFF. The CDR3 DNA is TGTGCCAGCTCGTCCCGGCTAGCGGGAAACACCGGGGAGCTGTTTTTT.

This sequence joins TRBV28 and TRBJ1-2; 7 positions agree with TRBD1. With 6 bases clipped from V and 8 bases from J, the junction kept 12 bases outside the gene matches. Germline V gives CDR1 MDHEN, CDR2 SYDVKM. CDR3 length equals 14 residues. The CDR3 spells CASRFPLTGMGYTF. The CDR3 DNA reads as TGTGCCAGCAGATTCCCCTTGACAGGGATGGGCTACACCTTC.

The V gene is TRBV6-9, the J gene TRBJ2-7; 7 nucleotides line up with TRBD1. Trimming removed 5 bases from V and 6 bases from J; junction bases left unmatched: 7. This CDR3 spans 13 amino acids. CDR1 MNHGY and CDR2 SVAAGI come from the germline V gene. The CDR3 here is CASSQSRDSEQYF. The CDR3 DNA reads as TGTGCCAGCAGTCAATCTCGGGACAGCGAGCAGTACTTC.

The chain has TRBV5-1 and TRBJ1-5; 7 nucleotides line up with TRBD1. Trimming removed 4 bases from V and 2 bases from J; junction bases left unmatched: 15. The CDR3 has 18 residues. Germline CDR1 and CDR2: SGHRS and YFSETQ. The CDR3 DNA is TGCGCCAGCAGCATCGGCCTCTCTACCACAGGGGGCAATCAGCCCCAGCATTTT. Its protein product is CASSIGLSTTGGNQPQHF. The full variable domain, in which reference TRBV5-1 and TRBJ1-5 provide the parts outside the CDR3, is KAGVTQTPRYLIKTRGQQVTLSCSPISGHRSVSWYQQTPGQGLQFLFEYFSETQRNKGNFPGRFSGRQFSNSRSEMNVSTLELGDSALYLCASSIGLSTTGGNQPQHFGDGTRLSIL.

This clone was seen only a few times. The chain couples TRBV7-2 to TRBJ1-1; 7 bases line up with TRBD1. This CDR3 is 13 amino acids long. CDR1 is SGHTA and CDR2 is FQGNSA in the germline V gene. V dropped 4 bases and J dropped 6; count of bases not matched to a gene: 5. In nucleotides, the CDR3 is TGTGCCAGCAGCTCAACAGGGACAGCTGAAGCTTTCTTT. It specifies CASSSTGTAEAFF.

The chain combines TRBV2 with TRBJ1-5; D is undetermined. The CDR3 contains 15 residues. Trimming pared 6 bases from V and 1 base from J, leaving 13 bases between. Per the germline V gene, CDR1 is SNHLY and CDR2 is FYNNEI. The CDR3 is CASSLDVASNQPQHF. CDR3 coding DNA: TGTGCCAGCAGCTTGGACGTAGCGAGCAATCAGCCCCAGCATTTT.

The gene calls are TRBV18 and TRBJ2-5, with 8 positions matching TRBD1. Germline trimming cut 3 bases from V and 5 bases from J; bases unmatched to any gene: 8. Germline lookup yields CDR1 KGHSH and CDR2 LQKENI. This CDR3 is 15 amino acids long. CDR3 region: CASSPGTGFGETQYF. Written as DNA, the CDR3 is TGTGCCAGCTCACCGGGGACAGGTTTCGGGGAGACCCAGTACTTC.

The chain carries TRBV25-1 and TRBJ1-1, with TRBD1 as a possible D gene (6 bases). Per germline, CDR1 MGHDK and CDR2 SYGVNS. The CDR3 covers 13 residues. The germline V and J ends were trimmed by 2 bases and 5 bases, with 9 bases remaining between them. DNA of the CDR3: TGTGCCAGCAGTGAACAGGGGAGGACTGAAGCTTTCTTT. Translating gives CASSEQGRTEAFF.

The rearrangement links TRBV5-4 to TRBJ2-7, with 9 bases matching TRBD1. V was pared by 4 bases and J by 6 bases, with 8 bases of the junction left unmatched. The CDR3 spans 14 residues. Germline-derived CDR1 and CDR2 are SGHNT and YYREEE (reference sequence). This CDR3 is CASSAGTGLGEQYF. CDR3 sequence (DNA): TGTGCCAGCAGCGCCGGGACAGGGTTAGGCGAGCAGTACTTC.

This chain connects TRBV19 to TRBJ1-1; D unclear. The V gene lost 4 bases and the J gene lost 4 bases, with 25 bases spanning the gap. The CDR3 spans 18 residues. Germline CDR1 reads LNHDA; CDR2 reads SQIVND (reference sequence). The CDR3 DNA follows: TGTGCCAGTAGTACCTACCCAATTCTCGGGAAGGCAGGCACTGAAGCTTTCTTT. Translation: CASSTYPILGKAGTEAFF.

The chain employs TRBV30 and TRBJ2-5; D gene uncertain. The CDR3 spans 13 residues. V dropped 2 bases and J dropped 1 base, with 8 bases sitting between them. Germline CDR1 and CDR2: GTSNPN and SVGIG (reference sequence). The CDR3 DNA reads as TGTGCCTGGAGTATAGGGTTCCAAGAGACCCAGTACTTC. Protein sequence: CAWSIGFQETQYF.

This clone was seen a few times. In nucleotides, the CDR3 is TGTGCCAGCAGCTTAAATCCAGGGGATACGCAGTATTTT. Translating it yields CASSLNPGDTQYF. The rearrangement uses TRBV11-2 and TRBJ2-3, with D maybe TRBD1 (5 bases). V was shortened by 2 bases and J by 6 bases, with 9 bases between the two germline ends. This CDR3 is built from 13 residues. Germline loops: CDR1 SGHAT, CDR2 FQNNGV.